Listed below are T cell receptor beta chains from one sample, sequenced in a study of beta chain features in type 1 diabetes. The method was immunoSEQ multiplex PCR; TCRdb's version includes in-frame clones alone and lacks a portion of them. The sample consists of about 190,000 clones, 7.5% to 8.5% of them appearing once. The sequencing sample was made of central memory CD4+ T cells from blood. The receptors stem from a man between 18 and 29 years old with type 1 diabetes. Both conserved end residues are part of each CDR3. A D gene is named only where the DNA matches it firmly. Not every row has a clone size; where given, it reads once, few, many or a size class.

.	TRBV11-2	TRBJ2-1	.	TGTGCCAGCAGCCCATCCGAGGGCTCCTACAATGAGCAGTTCTTC	CASSPSEGSYNEQFF
TRBD1	TRBV7-2	TRBJ2-5	.	TGTGCCAGCAGCCAGTCCGGGACAGGGTATGAGACCCAGTACTTC	CASSQSGTGYETQYF
TRBD2	TRBV5-1	TRBJ2-7	.	TGCGCCAGCAGCTTCGGGACTAGCAGCTACGAGCAGTACTTC	CASSFGTSSYEQYF
TRBD1	TRBV4-3	TRBJ2-7	.	TGCGCCAGCAGCCAAGTTATGTGGGACAGGAACCCCCCTTGCTCCTACGAGCAGTACTTC	CASSQVMWDRNPPCSYEQYF
.	TRBV28	TRBJ1-2	.	TGTGCCAGCAGTCGACAGGCTAACTATGGCTACACCTTC	CASSRQANYGYTF
.	TRBV11-2	TRBJ2-1	.	TGTGCCAGCAGCTTAGTCCAGGACAGCAATGAGCAGTTCTTC	CASSLVQDSNEQFF
.	TRBV7-2	TRBJ2-1	few	TGTGCCAGCAGCTCCCGGCCGGGGAGCTCCTACAATGAGCAGTTCTTC	CASSSRPGSSYNEQFF
.	TRBV11-2	TRBJ1-5	few	TGTGCCAGCAGCTTAGACCCGAGGGAGCCCCAGCATTTT	CASSLDPREPQHF
.	TRBV28	TRBJ2-2	.	TGTGCCAGCAGTTTGACTCAGAACACCGGGGAGCTGTTTTTT	CASSLTQNTGELFF
.	TRBV11-2	TRBJ2-5	few	TGTGCCAGCAGGGTCAACCTAGGACAGACCCAAGAGACCCAGTACTTC	CASRVNLGQTQETQYF
.	TRBV9	TRBJ2-6	few	TGTGCCAGCAGCTGGCGGAGGGCTGGGGCCAACGTCCTGACTTTC	CASSWRRAGANVLTF
.	TRBV19	TRBJ2-1	few	TGTGCCAGTAGTATAACGGGAGCTAGGTTTAATGAGCAGTTCTTC	CASSITGARFNEQFF
.	TRBV11-2	TRBJ2-5	.	TGTGCCAGCAGCTTAGTGGTGGGCGAGACCCAGTACTTC	CASSLVVGETQYF
TRBD1	TRBV30	TRBJ1-1	many	TGTGCCATGGACAGGGTGAACACTGAAGCTTTCTTT	CAMDRVNTEAFF
.	TRBV5-1	TRBJ1-4	many	TGCGCCAGCAGCGGGGGAGGAGACGAAAAACTGTTTTTT	CASSGGGDEKLFF
.	TRBV28	TRBJ1-5	.	TGTGCCAGCAGTCCGAGGGGGGGTCAGCCCCAGCATTTT	CASSPRGGQPQHF
TRBD1	TRBV7-7	TRBJ1-5	.	TGTGCCAGCAGCGACGGGACAGGGCAGCCCCAGCATTTT	CASSDGTGQPQHF
TRBD2	TRBV29-1	TRBJ2-5	.	TGCAGCGGCCGGACTAGCGGGGGGCTCTCCCTAGGTACCCAGTACTTC	CSGRTSGGLSLGTQYF
.	TRBV15	TRBJ1-5	.	TGTGCCACCAGCAGAGGAGACAGTTATAGCAATCAGCCCCAGCATTTT	CATSRGDSYSNQPQHF
TRBD1	TRBV4-2	TRBJ1-2	.	TGTGCCAGCAGCCCATTGGACAGGGGTGGCTACACCTTC	CASSPLDRGGYTF
.	TRBV7-2	TRBJ2-1	few	TGTGCCAGCAGCTCGAACCTCAGGGGTTACGATGAGCAGTTCTTC	CASSSNLRGYDEQFF
.	TRBV28	TRBJ2-7	few	TGTGCCAGCAGTTTCGAGTACGAGCAGTACTTC	CASSFEYEQYF
.	TRBV9	TRBJ2-1	few	TGTGCCAGCAGCGTACAGCTATGGCAGGGCTACAATGAGCAGTTCTTC	CASSVQLWQGYNEQFF
TRBD1	TRBV2	TRBJ2-3	few	TGTGCCAGCAGAGGGGGCGCCACAGATACGCAGTATTTT	CASRGGATDTQYF
.	TRBV7-2	TRBJ2-7	few	TGTGCCAGCAGCCCGGGGGGCCCGTTCAGGGTTTCCTTC	CASSPGGPFRVSF
.	TRBV19	TRBJ2-5	few	TGTGCCAGTAGTATGATCCAGGGGTCCCAAGAGACCCAGTACTTC	CASSMIQGSQETQYF
TRBD2	TRBV11-2	TRBJ2-2	.	TGTGCCAGCAGCTCGTTAAGCGGGAGTAAGGCCGGGGAGCTGTTTTTT	CASSSLSGSKAGELFF
.	TRBV10-3	TRBJ2-1	few	TGTGCCATCAGTGAGGGCGGGGCAGCCTACAATGAGCAGTTCTTC	CAISEGGAAYNEQFF
.	TRBV30	TRBJ1-3	few	TGTGCCTGGAGTCTCTCGACAGCGAGCTCTGGAAACACCATATATTTT	CAWSLSTASSGNTIYF
.	TRBV5-4	TRBJ1-2	few	TGTGCCAGCAGCCCAAACTCTGGGGCCTACTTCTACACCTTC	CASSPNSGAYFYTF
.	TRBV2	TRBJ2-1	.	TGTGCCAGCAGTGATTTACTATACAATGAGCAGTTCTTC	CASSDLLYNEQFF
.	TRBV5-5	TRBJ1-2	few	TGTGCCAGCAGCTTGGAGACGGGGGGCCACTATGGCTACACCTTC	CASSLETGGHYGYTF
.	TRBV11-2	TRBJ1-1	.	TGTGCCAGCAGCTTATCTTCCAGGGGAACTGAAGCTTTCTTT	CASSLSSRGTEAFF